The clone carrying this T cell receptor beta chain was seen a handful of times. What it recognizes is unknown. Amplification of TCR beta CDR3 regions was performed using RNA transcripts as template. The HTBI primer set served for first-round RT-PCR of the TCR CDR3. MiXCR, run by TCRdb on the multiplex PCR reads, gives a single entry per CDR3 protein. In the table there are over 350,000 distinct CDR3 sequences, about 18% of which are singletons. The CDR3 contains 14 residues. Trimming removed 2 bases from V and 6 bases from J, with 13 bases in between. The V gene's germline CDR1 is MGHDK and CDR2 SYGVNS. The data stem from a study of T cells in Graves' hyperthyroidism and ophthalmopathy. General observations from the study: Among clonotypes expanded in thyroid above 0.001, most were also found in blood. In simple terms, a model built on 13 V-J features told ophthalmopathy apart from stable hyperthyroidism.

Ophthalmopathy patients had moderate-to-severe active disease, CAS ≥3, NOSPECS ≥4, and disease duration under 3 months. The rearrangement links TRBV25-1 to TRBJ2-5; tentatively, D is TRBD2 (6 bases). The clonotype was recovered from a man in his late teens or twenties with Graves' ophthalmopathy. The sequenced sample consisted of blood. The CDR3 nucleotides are TGTGCCAGCAGTGAAGGAGGGTCTACGAAGACCCAGTACTTC. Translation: CASSEGGSTKTQYF. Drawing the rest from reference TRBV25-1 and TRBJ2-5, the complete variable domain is EADIYQTPRYLVIGTGKKITLECSQTMGHDKMYWYQQDPGMELHLIHYSYGVNSTEKGDLSSESTVSRIRTEHFPLTLESARPSHTSQYLCASSEGGSTKTQYFGPGTRLLVL.